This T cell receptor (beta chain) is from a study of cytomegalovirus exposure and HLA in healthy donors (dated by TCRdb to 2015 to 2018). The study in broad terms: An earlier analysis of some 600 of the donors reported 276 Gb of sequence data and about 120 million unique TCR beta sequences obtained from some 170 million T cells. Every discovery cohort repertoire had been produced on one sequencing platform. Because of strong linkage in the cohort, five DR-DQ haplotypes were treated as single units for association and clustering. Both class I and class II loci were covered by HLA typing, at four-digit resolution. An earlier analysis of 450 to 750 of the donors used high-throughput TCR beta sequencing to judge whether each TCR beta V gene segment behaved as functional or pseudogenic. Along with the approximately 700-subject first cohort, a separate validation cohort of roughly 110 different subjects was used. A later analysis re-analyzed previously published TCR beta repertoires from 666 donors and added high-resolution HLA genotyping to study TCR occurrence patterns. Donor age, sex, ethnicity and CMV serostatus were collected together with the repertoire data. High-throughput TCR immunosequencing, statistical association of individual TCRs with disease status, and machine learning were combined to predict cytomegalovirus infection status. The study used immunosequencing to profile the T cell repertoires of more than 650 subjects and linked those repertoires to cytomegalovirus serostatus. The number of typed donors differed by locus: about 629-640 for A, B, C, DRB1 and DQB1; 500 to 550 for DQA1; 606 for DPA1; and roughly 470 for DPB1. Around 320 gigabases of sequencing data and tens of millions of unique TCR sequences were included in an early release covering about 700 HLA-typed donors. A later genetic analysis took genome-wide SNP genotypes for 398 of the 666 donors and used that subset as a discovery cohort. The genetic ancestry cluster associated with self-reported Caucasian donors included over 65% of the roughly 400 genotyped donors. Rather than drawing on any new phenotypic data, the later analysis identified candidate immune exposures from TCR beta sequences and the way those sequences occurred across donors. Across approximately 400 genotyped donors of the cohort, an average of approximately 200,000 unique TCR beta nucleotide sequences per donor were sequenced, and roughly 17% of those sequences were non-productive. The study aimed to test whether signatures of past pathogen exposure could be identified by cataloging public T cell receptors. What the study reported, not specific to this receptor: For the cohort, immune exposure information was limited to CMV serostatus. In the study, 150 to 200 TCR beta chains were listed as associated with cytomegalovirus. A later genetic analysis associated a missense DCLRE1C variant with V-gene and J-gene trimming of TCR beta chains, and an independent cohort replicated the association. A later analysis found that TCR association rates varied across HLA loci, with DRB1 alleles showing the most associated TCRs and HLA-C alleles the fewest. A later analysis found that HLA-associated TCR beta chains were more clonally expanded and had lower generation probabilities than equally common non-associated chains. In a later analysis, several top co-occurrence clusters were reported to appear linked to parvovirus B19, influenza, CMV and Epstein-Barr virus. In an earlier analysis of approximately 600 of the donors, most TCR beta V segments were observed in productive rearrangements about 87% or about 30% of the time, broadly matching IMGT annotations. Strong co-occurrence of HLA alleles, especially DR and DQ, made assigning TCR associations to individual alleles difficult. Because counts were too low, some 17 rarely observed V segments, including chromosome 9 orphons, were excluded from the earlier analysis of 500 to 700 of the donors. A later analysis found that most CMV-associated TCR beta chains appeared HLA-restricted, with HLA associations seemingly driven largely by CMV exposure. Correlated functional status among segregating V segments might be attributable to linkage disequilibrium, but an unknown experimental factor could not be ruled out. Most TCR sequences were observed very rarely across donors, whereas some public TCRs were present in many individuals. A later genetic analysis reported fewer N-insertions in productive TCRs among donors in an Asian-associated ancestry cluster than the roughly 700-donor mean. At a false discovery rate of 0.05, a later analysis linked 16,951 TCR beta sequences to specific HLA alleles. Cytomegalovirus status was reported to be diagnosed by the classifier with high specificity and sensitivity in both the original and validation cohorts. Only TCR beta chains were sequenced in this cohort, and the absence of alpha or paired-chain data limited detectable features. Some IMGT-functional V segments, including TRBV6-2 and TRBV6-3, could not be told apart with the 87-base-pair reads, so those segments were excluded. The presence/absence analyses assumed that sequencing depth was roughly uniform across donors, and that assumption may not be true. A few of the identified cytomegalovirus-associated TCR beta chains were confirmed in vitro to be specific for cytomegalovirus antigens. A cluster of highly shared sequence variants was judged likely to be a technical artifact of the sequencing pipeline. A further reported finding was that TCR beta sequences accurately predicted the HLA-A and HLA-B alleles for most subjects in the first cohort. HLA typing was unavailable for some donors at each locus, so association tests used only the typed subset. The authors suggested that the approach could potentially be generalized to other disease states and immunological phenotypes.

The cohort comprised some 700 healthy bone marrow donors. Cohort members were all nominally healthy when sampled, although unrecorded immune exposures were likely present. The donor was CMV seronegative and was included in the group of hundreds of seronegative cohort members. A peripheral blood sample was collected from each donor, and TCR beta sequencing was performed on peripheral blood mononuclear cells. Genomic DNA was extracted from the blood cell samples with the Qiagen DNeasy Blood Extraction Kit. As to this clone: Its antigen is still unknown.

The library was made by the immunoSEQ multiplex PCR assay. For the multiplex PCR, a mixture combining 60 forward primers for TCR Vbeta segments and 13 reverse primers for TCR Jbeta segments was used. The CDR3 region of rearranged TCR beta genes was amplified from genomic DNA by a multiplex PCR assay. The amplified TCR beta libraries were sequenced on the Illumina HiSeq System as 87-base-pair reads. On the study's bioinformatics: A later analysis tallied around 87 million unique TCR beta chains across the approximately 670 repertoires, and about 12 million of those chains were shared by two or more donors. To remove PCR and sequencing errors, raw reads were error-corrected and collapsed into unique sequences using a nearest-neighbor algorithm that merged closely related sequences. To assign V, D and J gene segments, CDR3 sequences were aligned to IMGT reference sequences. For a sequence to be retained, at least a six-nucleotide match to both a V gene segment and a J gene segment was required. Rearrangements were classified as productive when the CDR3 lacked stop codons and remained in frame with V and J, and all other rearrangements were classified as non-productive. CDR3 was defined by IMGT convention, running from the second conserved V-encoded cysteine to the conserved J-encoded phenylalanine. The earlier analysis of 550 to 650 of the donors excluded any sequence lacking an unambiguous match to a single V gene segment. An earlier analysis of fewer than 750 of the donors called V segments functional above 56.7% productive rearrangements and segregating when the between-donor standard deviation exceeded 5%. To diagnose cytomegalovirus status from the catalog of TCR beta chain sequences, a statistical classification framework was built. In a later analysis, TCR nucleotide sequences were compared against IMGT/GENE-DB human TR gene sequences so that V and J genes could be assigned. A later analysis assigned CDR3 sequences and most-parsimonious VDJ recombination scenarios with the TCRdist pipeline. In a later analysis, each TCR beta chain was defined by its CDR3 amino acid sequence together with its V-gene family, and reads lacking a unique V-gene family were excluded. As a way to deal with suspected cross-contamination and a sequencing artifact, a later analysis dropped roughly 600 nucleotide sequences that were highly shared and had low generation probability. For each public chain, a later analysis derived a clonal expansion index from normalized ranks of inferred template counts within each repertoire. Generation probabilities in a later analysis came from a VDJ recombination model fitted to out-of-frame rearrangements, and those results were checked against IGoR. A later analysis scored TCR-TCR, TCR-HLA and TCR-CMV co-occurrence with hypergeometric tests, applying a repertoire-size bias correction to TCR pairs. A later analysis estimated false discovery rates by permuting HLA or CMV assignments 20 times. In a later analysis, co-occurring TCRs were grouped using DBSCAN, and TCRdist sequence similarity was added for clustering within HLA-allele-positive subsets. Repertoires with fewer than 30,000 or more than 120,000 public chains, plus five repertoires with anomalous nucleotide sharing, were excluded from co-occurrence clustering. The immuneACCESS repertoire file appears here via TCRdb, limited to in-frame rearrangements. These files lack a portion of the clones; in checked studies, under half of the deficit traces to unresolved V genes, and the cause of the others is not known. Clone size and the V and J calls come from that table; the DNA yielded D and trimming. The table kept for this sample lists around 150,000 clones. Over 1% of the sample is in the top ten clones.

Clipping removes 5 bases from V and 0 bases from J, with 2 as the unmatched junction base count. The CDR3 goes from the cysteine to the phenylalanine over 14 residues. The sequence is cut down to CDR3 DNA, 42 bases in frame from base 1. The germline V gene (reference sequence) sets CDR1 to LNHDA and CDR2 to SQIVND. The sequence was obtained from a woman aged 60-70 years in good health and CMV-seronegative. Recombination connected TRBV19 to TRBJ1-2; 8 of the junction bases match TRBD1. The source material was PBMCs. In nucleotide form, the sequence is TGTGCCAGTAGTCGGACAGGGACTAACTATGGCTACACCTTC. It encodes CASSRTGTNYGYTF.